This T cell receptor beta chain is drawn from a study of OX40 agonist ivuxolimab in advanced cancers. Profiled with immunoSEQ multiplex PCR; TCRdb holds only in-frame clones, not every one. The table lists approximately 52,000 clones, around 85% of them singletons, with about 13% in the top ten. The material was CD4+ or CD8+ T cells sorted from blood, obtained in a trial of the OX40 agonist ivuxolimab. The sequence came from an adult with an advanced solid tumor such as melanoma, head and neck, liver or kidney cancer.

This chain's CDR3 is CASSLLQGADEQYF. CDR3 DNA sequence: TGTGCCAGCAGTTTATTACAGGGGGCTGATGAGCAGTACTTC. This chain links TRBV27 with TRBJ2-7; TRBD1 matches 9 bases. With 1 base clipped from V and 7 bases from J, the junction kept 5 bases outside the gene matches. There are 14 residues in the CDR3. Germline-derived CDR1 and CDR2 are MNHEY and SMNVEV (reference sequence).